A single sample gave rise to the 28 T cell receptor beta chains below, sequenced in a study of T cell responses to AZD1222 COVID-19 vaccine. Profiling relied on immunoSEQ multiplex PCR, and the TCRdb table lists in-frame clones only, not all of them. The sample carries about 140,000 clones, around four fifths recorded once. The specimen comprised peripheral blood, sampled on day 0 of AZD1222 vaccination. These receptors all stem from an adult in good health.

V gene TRBV3-1 (or the pseudogene TRBV3-2) combines with J gene TRBJ1-2, with TRBD1 matching 7 bases. The CDR3 is 12 amino acids. In germline, CDR1 is LGHDT, CDR2 YNNKEL (reference sequence). V was clipped by 4 bases and J by 8 bases; unmatched bases: 4. The CDR3 spells CASSPTGNGYTF. The CDR3 DNA follows: TGTGCCAGCAGCCCGACAGGGAACGGCTACACCTTC.

This clone appeared once. The J gene is TRBJ1-1, the V gene TRBV5-4, with 7 positions matching TRBD1. J lost 2 bases, V lost 4 bases, and 14 bases had no gene match. The CDR3 totals 17 residues. Germline V CDR1 and CDR2: SGHNT, YYREEE (reference sequence). The CDR3 loop is CASSPNRGGFLNTEAFF. For the CDR3, the DNA is TGTGCCAGCAGCCCGAACAGGGGTGGGTTTCTCAACACTGAAGCTTTCTTT.

The chain has TRBV10-3 and TRBJ2-7; TRBD1 agrees at 9 bases. Trimming at V came to 0 bases and at J to 3 bases, leaving 6 bases not matched to a gene. The CDR3 has 16 amino acids. Germline values: CDR1 ENHRY, CDR2 SYGVKD. CDR3 nucleotide sequence: TGTGCCATCAGTGAGTCGGGGGACAGGGTAATCTACGAGCAGTACTTC. Protein sequence: CAISESGDRVIYEQYF.

The genes are TRBV28 and TRBJ1-1; D is undetermined. The CDR3 contains 15 residues. V was shortened by 3 bases and J by 1 base, with 12 bases between the two germline ends. Germline V gene sequence: CDR1 MDHEN, CDR2 SYDVKM. This CDR3 reads CASSFRAAPNTEAFF. Here the CDR3 DNA reads TGTGCCAGCAGTTTTCGCGCAGCCCCGAACACTGAAGCTTTCTTT.

The chain has TRBV6-5 and TRBJ1-4; D is unclear. V dropped 6 bases and J dropped 3 bases, with 11 bases sitting between them. Looked up from germline, CDR1 is MNHEY and CDR2 is SVGAGI. CDR3 length equals 14 residues. In DNA, the CDR3 is TGTGCCAGCAGCTTACCAGGACCTAATGAAAAACTGTTTTTT. Its translation: CASSLPGPNEKLFF.

The chain couples TRBV5-6 to TRBJ1-1, with 8 bases matching TRBD1. The CDR3 consists of 14 residues. V lost 5 bases to trimming and J lost 6 bases; unmatched junction nucleotides: 9. The germline V gene has CDR1 SGHDT and CDR2 YYEEEE. CDR3 coding DNA: TGTGCCAGCAGAGGGACAGGATCAGGTGCTGAAGCTTTCTTT. Its protein product is CASRGTGSGAEAFF.

This clone counts as medium-sized. The genes are TRBV14 and TRBJ1-6; D gene unclear. Trimming took off 7 bases at V and 2 bases at J, with 6 bases between the two ends. The CDR3 contains 13 residues. Looked up from germline, CDR1 is SGHDN and CDR2 is FVKESK. The CDR3 loop reads CASTPTYNSPLHF. The DNA for the CDR3 is TGTGCCAGCACACCCACCTATAATTCACCCCTCCACTTT.

This chain uses TRBV19 with TRBJ1-5, with 8 positions matching TRBD1. The J segment lost 4 bases and the V segment lost 4 bases, leaving 6 bases of the junction unmatched. The CDR3 loop spans 15 amino acids. Germline values: CDR1 LNHDA, CDR2 SQIVND (reference sequence). CDR3 bases: TGTGCCAGTAGTACCGACAGGGGCAAGAATCAGCCCCAGCATTTT. It codes for CASSTDRGKNQPQHF.

V usage is TRBV5-1 and J usage is TRBJ1-1; D is ambiguous. CDR3 length: 13 residues. Germline V gene data show CDR1 as SGHRS and CDR2 as YFSETQ. Between the trimmed V and J ends, which lost 2 bases and 0 bases, there was a span of 5 bases. The CDR3 is CASSFAVNTEAFF. The CDR3 coding sequence is TGCGCCAGCAGCTTTGCAGTGAACACTGAAGCTTTCTTT.

J is TRBJ1-4 and V is TRBV9; D is undetermined. The CDR3 covers 14 residues. Trimming stripped 0 bases from V and 3 bases from J, with 6 bases between. Germline CDR1 is SGDLS and CDR2 is YYNGEE. CDR3 nucleotides: TGTGCCAGCAGCGTAGGGACGGCTAATGAAAAACTGTTTTTT. As protein: CASSVGTANEKLFF.

The rearrangement uses TRBV19 and TRBJ1-5; TRBD1 agrees at 11 bases. The J segment lost 7 bases and the V segment lost 3 bases, leaving 8 bases of the junction unmatched. CDR1 is LNHDA, CDR2 SQIVND, per germline (reference sequence). The CDR3 totals 16 residues. CDR3 sequence reads: CASSMGTGGTRQPQHF. CDR3 sequence (DNA): TGTGCCAGTAGTATGGGGACAGGGGGGACAAGGCAGCCCCAGCATTTT.

The chain combines TRBV27 with TRBJ1-2; D might be TRBD1 (6 bases). The germline V gene has CDR1 MNHEY and CDR2 SMNVEV (reference sequence). V lost 5 bases, J lost 4 bases, and 14 bases lay in between. This CDR3 is built from 14 residues. CDR3 in amino acids: CASSPLDSFYGYTF. CDR3 nucleotide sequence: TGTGCCAGCAGTCCTCTGGACAGTTTCTATGGCTACACCTTC.

This clone was seen only a few times. The chain uses TRBV24-1 and TRBJ2-2; weak D call: TRBD1 (6 bases). The CDR3 consists of 15 residues. V was shortened by 4 bases and J by 7 bases, with 15 bases between the two germline ends. The V gene's germline CDR1 is KGHDR and CDR2 SFDVKD. The DNA for the CDR3 is TGTGCCACCAGTGACGCAGGGGTGGCCTTCGGGGAGCTGTTTTTT. It codes for CATSDAGVAFGELFF.

J is TRBJ2-1 and V is TRBV7-9; possibly TRBD2 for D (5 bases). V was pared by 1 base and J by 10 bases, with 14 bases between. The CDR3 length is 14 residues. From germline, CDR1 is SEHNR and CDR2 FQNEAQ (reference sequence). CDR3 protein: CASSLDHRSSEQFF. The CDR3 DNA is TGTGCCAGCAGCTTAGATCACAGATCTAGCGAGCAGTTCTTC.

CDR3 loop: CASSLRGQYYTF. Here the CDR3 DNA reads TGCGCCAGCAGCTTGCGGGGACAATACTACACCTTC. The V gene is TRBV5-1, the J gene TRBJ1-2; weak D call: TRBD1 (6 bases). The V gene lost 1 base and the J gene lost 10 bases, with 11 bases spanning the gap. Germline CDR1 reads SGHRS; CDR2 reads YFSETQ. The CDR3 extends over 12 amino acids.

This clone has more than one count but fewer than ten. This chain uses TRBV18 with TRBJ1-1, with no clear D. Trimming stripped 5 bases from V and 1 base from J, with 8 bases between. CDR1 is KGHSH and CDR2 is LQKENI in the germline V gene. The CDR3 length is 13 residues. The CDR3 protein is CASSSTRNTEAFF. The CDR3 DNA reads TGTGCCAGCTCATCTACACGGAACACTGAAGCTTTCTTT.

V gene TRBV12-3 or TRBV12-4 combines with J gene TRBJ1-4; 7 bases are a match to TRBD1. The trim removed 6 bases at V and 17 bases at J, leaving 12 bases unmatched. The CDR3 runs 12 residues. CDR3 amino acids: CASRRDSAGYFF. The CDR3 bases are TGTGCCAGCAGGCGGGACAGCGCGGGCTATTTTTTT.

This clone showed up just once. The gene calls are TRBV12-3 or TRBV12-4 and TRBJ2-7; no clear D. Trimming pared 6 bases from V and 4 bases from J, leaving 10 bases between. CDR3 size: 12 residues. CDR3 nucleotide sequence: TGTGCCAGCAGAGAACGGACGTACGAGCAGTACTTC. This gives the protein CASRERTYEQYF.

This clone was counted only a few times. V gene TRBV7-3 combines with J gene TRBJ2-2, with D tentatively TRBD1 (5 bases). CDR1 and CDR2 from the germline V gene are SGHTA and FQGTGA. The length of the CDR3 is 14 residues. V lost 1 base and J lost 5, with 8 bases in between. Written as DNA, the CDR3 is TGTGCCAGCAGCTTAAACCCAGGGACCGGGGAGCTGTTTTTT. Its translation: CASSLNPGTGELFF.

This rearrangement joins TRBV6-1 to TRBJ1-2; 8 positions agree with TRBD1. Germline V CDR1 and CDR2: MNHNS, SASEGT. The CDR3 runs 17 residues. With V trimmed by 1 base and J by 5 bases, 12 bases remained unmatched. The CDR3 loop is CASSEEFLRTGMYGYTF. The CDR3 DNA sequence: TGTGCCAGCAGTGAAGAGTTCTTAAGGACAGGGATGTATGGCTACACCTTC.

This chain connects TRBV2 to TRBJ2-3; 11 bases match TRBD1. CDR3 length equals 14 residues. With 7 bases clipped from V and 4 bases from J, the junction kept 4 bases outside the gene matches. The germline CDR1 and CDR2 sequences are SNHLY and FYNNEI. The CDR3 region is CASTRTGGPDTQYF. The DNA of the CDR3 is TGTGCCAGCACCCGGACAGGGGGCCCAGATACGCAGTATTTT.

This clone has more than one count but fewer than ten. The chain links TRBV10-3 to TRBJ1-2; TRBD1 agrees at 9 bases. The trim removed 7 bases at V and 7 bases at J, leaving 10 bases unmatched. Per germline, CDR1 ENHRY and CDR2 SYGVKD. This CDR3 is built from 14 residues. CDR3 DNA sequence: TGTGCCATCAATAGGGGGACAGGGCTCTTTGGCTACACCTTC. This sequence encodes CAINRGTGLFGYTF.

The gene calls are TRBV28 and TRBJ1-2, with 8 bases fitting TRBD1. CDR3 length: 11 amino acids. In germline, CDR1 is MDHEN, CDR2 SYDVKM. With V trimmed by 10 bases and J by 6 bases, 4 bases remained unmatched. CDR3 in DNA: TGTGCCAACCAACAGGGGGATGGCTACACCTTC. This encodes CANQQGDGYTF.

CDR3 sequence (DNA): TGTGCCAGCAGCCAAGAAGGAGCAGTCACAGATACGCAGTATTTT. It is translated as CASSQEGAVTDTQYF. The chain is built from TRBV4-2 and TRBJ2-3; no clear D gene. Per germline, CDR1 LGHNA and CDR2 YNFKEQ. The ends were cut back, 0 bases at V and 2 bases at J, with 9 bases in the middle. This CDR3 comprises 15 residues.

The genes are TRBV12-5 and TRBJ1-1, with TRBD1 as a possible D gene (6 bases). Germline V gives CDR1 LGHNT, CDR2 FRNRAP. The V end was cut by 0 bases, the J end by 5 bases, with 13 bases between. The CDR3 runs to 15 residues. The CDR3 reads CASGLVLGGTTEAFF. The CDR3 region has the DNA TGTGCTAGTGGTTTGGTACTCGGGGGGACAACTGAAGCTTTCTTT.

This clone was seen more than once but under ten times. V is TRBV6-5 and J is TRBJ2-7; D remains ambiguous. This CDR3 is built from 14 residues. Trimming took off 7 bases at V and 7 bases at J, with 20 bases between the two ends. CDR1 is MNHEY, CDR2 SVGAGI, per germline. The CDR3 region is CASKRQDSLGEQYF. CDR3 DNA sequence: TGTGCCAGCAAGAGGCAGGATTCCCTGGGAGAGCAGTACTTC.

This CDR3 reads CASSPGDGGGNTEAFF. The DNA for the CDR3 is TGTGCCAGCAGCCCCGGGGATGGGGGAGGGAACACTGAAGCTTTCTTT. The genes are TRBV9 and TRBJ1-1, with a weak D call TRBD1 (5 bases). This CDR3 is built from 16 residues. CDR1 and CDR2 (germline): SGDLS, YYNGEE. The germline V and J ends were trimmed by 4 bases and 1 base, with 17 bases remaining between them.

J is TRBJ1-3 and V is TRBV15; D may be TRBD1 (5 bases). In germline, CDR1 is LNHNV, CDR2 YYDKDF (reference sequence). The CDR3 has 15 amino acids. Trimming shortened V by 0 bases and J by 2 bases, and 8 bases separated the two germline ends. CDR3 residues: CATSREEGPGNTIYF. Here the CDR3 DNA reads TGTGCCACCAGCAGAGAAGAGGGACCTGGAAACACCATATATTTT.